This T cell receptor beta chain was found in a study of T-cell reconstitution after alpha-beta-depleted transplantation in children. Preparation of the TCRbeta library involved a method that used unique molecular identifiers. MiXCR, applied by TCRdb to the PCR reads, yields one record per CDR3 protein. The sample has a few hundred thousand distinct CDR3 sequences; more than 20% are singletons. This clonotype is a singleton in its sample. The specimen was PBMCs, collected before TCRalphabeta/CD19-depleted stem cell transplant. This sequence was found in a boy in the first two years of life with Wiskott-Aldrich syndrome, due to receive a stem cell transplant.

The CDR3 DNA follows: TGTGCCAGCTCACCACTACCCCGGACTAGCGATTCAAAGGACGAGCAGTACTTC. Translating it yields CASSPLPRTSDSKDEQYF. The chain recombines TRBV18 with TRBJ2-7, with TRBD2 identical over 9 bases. The CDR3 sequence is 18 residues long. V lost 1 base, J lost 5 bases, and 15 bases stayed unmatched. The germline V gene has CDR1 KGHSH and CDR2 LQKENI. Filled out from reference TRBV18 and TRBJ2-7, the complete variable domain reads NAGVMQNPRHLVRRRGQEARLRCSPMKGHSHVYWYRQLPEEGLKFMVYLQKENIIDESGMPKERFSAEFPKEGPSILRIQQVVRGDSAAYFCASSPLPRTSDSKDEQYFGPGTRLTVT.